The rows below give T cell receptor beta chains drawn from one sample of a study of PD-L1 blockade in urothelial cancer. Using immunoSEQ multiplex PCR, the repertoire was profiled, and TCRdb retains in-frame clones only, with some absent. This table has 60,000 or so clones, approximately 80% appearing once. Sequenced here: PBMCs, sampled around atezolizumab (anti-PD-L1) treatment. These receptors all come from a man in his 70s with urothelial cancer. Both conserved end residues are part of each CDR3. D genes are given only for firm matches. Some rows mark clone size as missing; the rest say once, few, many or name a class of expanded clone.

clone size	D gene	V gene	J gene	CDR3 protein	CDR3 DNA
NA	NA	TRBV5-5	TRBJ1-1	CASSLGIGANTEAFF	TGTGCCAGCAGCTTGGGCATAGGGGCGAACACTGAAGCTTTCTTT
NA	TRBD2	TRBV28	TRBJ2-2	CASSAPGTRVPTGELFF	TGTGCCAGCAGTGCCCCCGGGACTAGAGTACCCACCGGGGAGCTGTTTTTT
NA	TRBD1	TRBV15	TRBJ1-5	CATSRDLSGTGGYNQPQHF	TGTGCCACCAGCAGAGATCTATCCGGGACAGGGGGCTACAATCAGCCCCAGCATTTT
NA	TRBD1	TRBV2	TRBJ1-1	CASSIQGRNTEAFF	TGTGCCAGCAGTATACAGGGGAGGAACACTGAAGCTTTCTTT
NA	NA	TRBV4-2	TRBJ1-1	CASSQSPGWNTEAFF	TGTGCCAGCAGCCAATCCCCAGGGTGGAACACTGAAGCTTTCTTT
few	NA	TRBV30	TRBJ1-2	CAWSLQTNGYTF	TGTGCCTGGAGTTTGCAGACAAATGGCTACACCTTC
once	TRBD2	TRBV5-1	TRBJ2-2	CASTAGGFSGELFF	TGCGCCAGCACAGCGGGAGGTTTCTCCGGGGAGCTGTTTTTT
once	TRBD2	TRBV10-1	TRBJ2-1	CASSEPGTSPNEQFF	TGCGCCAGCAGTGAGCCGGGGACTAGCCCAAATGAGCAGTTCTTC
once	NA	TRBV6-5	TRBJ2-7	CASSGPKEQYF	TGTGCCAGCAGTGGCCCAAAGGAGCAGTACTTC
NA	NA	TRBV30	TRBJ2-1	CAWSGGVGEQFF	TGTGCCTGGAGTGGGGGGGTAGGCGAGCAGTTCTTC
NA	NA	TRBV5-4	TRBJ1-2	CASRMGGRYGYTF	TGTGCCAGCAGAATGGGGGGGCGCTATGGCTACACCTTC
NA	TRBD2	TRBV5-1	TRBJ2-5	CASSPTGLAEETQYF	TGCGCCAGCAGCCCTACCGGACTAGCGGAAGAGACCCAGTACTTC
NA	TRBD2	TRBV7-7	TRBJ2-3	CASSLGSGTTDTQYF	TGTGCTAGCAGCTTAGGGAGCGGGACTACAGATACGCAGTATTTT
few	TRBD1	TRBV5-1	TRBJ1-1	CASSLARGRGNTEAFF	TGCGCCAGCAGCTTGGCCAGGGGGCGCGGGAACACTGAAGCTTTCTTT
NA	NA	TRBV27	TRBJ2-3	CASSRLNTDTQYF	TGTGCCAGCAGTCGACTAAACACAGATACGCAGTATTTT
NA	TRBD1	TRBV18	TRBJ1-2	CASSPFDRGRDYGYTF	TGTGCCAGCTCACCCTTCGACAGGGGAAGGGACTATGGCTACACCTTC
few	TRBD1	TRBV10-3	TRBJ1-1	CAISGTGFTEAFF	TGTGCCATCAGTGGGACAGGGTTCACTGAAGCTTTCTTT
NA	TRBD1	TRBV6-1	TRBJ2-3	CASSGTGRTDTQYF	TGTGCCAGCAGCGGGACAGGACGCACAGATACGCAGTATTTT
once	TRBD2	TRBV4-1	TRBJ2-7	CASSRTLAGGENEQYF	TGCGCCAGCAGCCGGACGCTAGCGGGAGGGGAGAACGAGCAGTACTTC
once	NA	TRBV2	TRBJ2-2	CASSLTKNTGELFF	TGTGCCAGCAGTTTGACTAAGAACACCGGGGAGCTGTTTTTT
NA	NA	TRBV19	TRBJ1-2	CASSMSDGYTF	TGTGCCAGTAGTATGTCGGATGGCTACACCTTC
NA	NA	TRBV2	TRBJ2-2	CASSEEGNGELFF	TGTGCCAGCAGTGAGGAGGGTAACGGGGAGCTGTTTTTT
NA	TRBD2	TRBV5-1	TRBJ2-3	CASSWEGADTQYF	TGCGCCAGCAGCTGGGAGGGTGCAGATACGCAGTATTTT
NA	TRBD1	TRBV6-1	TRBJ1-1	CASKSGGYLNTEAFF	TGTGCCAGCAAGTCAGGGGGCTACCTAAACACTGAAGCTTTCTTT
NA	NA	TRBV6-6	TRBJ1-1	CASSYLMNTEAFF	TGTGCCAGCAGTTATTTAATGAACACTGAAGCTTTCTTT
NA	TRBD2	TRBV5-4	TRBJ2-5	CASSPSLAGALETQYF	TGTGCCAGCAGCCCCTCACTAGCGGGAGCCCTAGAGACCCAGTACTTC
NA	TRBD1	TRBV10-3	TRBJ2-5	CAIRADRGEETQYF	TGTGCCATCAGAGCGGACAGGGGGGAAGAGACCCAGTACTTC
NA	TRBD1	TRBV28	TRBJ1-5	CASSLYPGQRHQPQHF	TGTGCCAGCAGTTTATATCCGGGACAGAGGCATCAGCCCCAGCATTTT
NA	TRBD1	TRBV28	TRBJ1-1	CASSSNRGYVNTEAFF	TGTGCCAGCAGTTCAAACAGGGGATACGTGAACACTGAAGCTTTCTTT
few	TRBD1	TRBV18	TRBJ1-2	CASSPVHGQGGHPNYGYTF	TGTGCCAGCTCACCAGTTCATGGACAGGGTGGGCACCCTAACTATGGCTACACCTTC
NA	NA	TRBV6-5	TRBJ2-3	CASSSPGLLTDTQYF	TGTGCCAGCAGTTCACCGGGACTTCTCACAGATACGCAGTATTTT
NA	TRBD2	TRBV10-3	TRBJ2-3	CAISDSGTSGNLPDTQYF	TGTGCCATCAGTGACTCAGGGACTAGCGGGAACCTTCCAGATACGCAGTATTTT
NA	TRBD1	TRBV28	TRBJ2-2	CASSLNRGQGIAGELFF	TGTGCCAGCAGTTTAAACCGTGGACAGGGGATCGCCGGGGAGCTGTTTTTT
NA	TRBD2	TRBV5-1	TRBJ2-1	CASLASGGNEQFF	TGCGCCAGCCTGGCTAGCGGAGGCAATGAGCAGTTCTTC
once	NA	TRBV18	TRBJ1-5	CASSPQAGGGGNQPQHF	TGTGCCAGCTCACCACAAGCTGGGGGAGGTGGCAATCAGCCCCAGCATTTT
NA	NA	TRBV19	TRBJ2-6	CASSTDISGANVLTF	TGTGCCAGTAGTACAGATATCTCTGGGGCCAACGTCCTGACTTTC
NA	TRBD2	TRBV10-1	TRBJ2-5	CASSELAGAQETQYF	TGCGCCAGCAGTGAACTAGCGGGAGCTCAAGAGACCCAGTACTTC
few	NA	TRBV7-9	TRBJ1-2	CASSERQAHPVGYGYTF	TGTGCCAGCAGCGAACGACAGGCACACCCGGTTGGATATGGCTACACCTTC
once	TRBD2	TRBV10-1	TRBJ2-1	CASSDPSGNYNEQFF	TGCGCCAGCAGTGATCCTAGCGGGAACTACAATGAGCAGTTCTTC
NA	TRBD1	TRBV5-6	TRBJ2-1	CASSIPGQGGFDEQFF	TGTGCCAGCAGCATACCGGGACAGGGGGGGTTCGATGAGCAGTTCTTC
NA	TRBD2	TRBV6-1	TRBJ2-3	CASKLTSGSTDTQYF	TGTGCCAGCAAGTTAACTAGCGGTAGCACAGATACGCAGTATTTT